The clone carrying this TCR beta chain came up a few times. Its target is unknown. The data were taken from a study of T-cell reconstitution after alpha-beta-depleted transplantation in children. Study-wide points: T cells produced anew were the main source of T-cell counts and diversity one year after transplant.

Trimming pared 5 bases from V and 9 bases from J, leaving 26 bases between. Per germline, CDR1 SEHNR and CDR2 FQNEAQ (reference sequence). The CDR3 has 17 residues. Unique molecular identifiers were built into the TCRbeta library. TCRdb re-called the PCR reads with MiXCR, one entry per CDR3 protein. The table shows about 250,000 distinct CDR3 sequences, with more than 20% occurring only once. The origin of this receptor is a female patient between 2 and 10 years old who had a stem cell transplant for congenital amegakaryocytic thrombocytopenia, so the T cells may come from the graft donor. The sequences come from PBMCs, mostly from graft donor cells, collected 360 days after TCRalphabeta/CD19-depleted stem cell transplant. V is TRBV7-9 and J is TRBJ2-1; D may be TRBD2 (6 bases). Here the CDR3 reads CASSPLGAGTLLFEQFF. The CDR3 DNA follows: TGTGCCAGCAGCCCCCTCGGAGCCGGGACTCTCCTCTTTGAGCAGTTCTTC.